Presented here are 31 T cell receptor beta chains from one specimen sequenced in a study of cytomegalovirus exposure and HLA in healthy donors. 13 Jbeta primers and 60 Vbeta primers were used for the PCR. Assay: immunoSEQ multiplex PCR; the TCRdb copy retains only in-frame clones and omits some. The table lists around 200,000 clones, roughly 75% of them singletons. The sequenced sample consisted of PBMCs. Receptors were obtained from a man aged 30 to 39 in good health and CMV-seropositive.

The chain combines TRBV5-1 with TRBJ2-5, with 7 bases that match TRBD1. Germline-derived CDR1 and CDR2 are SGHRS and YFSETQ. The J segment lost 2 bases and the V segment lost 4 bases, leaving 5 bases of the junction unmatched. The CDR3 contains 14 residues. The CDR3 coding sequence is TGCGCCAGCAGCATGGGACAGCCACAAGAGACCCAGTACTTC. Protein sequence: CASSMGQPQETQYF.

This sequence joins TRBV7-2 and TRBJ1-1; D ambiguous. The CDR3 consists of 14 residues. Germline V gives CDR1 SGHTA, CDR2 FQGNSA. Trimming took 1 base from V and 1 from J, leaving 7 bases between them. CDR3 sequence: CASSLVAGNTEAFF. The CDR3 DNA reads TGTGCCAGCAGCTTAGTTGCGGGGAACACTGAAGCTTTCTTT.

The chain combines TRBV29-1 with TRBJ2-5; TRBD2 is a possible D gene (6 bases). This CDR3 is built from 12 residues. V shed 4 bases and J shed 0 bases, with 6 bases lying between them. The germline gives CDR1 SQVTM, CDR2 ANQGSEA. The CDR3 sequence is CSVGGDQETQYF. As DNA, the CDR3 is TGCAGCGTTGGGGGGGACCAAGAGACCCAGTACTTC.

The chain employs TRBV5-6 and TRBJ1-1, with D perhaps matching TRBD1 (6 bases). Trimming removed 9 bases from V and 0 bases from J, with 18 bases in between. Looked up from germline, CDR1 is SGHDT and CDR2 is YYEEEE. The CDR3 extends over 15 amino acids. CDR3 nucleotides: TGTGCCACGAAACCGGGGGGCATCATGAACACTGAAGCTTTCTTT. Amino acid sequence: CATKPGGIMNTEAFF.

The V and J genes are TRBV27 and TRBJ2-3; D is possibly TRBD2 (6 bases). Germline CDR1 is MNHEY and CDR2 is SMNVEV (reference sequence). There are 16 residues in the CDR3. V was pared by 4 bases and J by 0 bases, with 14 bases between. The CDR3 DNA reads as TGTGCCAGCAGTTCCATAAGCGGGTATAGCACAGATACGCAGTATTTT. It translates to CASSSISGYSTDTQYF.

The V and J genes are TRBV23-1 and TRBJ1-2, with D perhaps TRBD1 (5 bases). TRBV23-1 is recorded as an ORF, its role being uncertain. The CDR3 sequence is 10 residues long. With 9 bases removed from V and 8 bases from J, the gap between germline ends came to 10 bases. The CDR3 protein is CASPEGGYTF. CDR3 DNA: TGCGCCAGTCCGGAGGGGGGCTACACCTTC.

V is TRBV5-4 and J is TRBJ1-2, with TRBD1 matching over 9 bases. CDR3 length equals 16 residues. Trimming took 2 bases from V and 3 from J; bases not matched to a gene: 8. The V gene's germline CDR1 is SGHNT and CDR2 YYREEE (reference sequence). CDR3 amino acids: CASSFTGGHEDYGYTF. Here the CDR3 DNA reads TGTGCCAGCAGCTTTACAGGGGGCCACGAGGACTATGGCTACACCTTC.

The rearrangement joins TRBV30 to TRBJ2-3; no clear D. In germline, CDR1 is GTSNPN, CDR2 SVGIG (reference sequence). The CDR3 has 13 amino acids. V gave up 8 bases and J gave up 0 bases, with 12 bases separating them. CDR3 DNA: TGTGCCGCGGCGAGGAAGAGCACAGATACGCAGTATTTT. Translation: CAAARKSTDTQYF.

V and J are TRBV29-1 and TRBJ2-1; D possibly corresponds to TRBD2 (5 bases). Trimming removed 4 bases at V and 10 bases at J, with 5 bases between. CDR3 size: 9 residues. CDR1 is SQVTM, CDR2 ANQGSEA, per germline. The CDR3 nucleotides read TGCAGCGTTGGGGAGGAGCAGTTCTTC. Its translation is CSVGEEQFF.

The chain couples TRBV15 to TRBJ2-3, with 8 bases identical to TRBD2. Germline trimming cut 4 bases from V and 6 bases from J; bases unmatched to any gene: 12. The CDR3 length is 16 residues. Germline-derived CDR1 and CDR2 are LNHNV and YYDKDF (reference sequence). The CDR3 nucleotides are TGTGCCACCAGCAAACTAGCGGACTCAAAAGGGGATACGCAGTATTTT. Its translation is CATSKLADSKGDTQYF.

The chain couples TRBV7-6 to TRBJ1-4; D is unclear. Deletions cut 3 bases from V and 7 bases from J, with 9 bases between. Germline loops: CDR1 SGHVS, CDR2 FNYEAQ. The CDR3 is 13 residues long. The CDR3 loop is CASSLQEAEKLFF. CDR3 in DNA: TGTGCCAGCAGCTTGCAGGAAGCTGAAAAACTGTTTTTT.

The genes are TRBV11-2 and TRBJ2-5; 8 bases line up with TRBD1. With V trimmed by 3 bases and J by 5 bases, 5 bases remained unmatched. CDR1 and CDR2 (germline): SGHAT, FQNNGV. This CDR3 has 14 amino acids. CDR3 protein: CASSLGDRRETQYF. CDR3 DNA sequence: TGTGCCAGCAGCTTGGGGGACAGGAGGGAGACCCAGTACTTC.

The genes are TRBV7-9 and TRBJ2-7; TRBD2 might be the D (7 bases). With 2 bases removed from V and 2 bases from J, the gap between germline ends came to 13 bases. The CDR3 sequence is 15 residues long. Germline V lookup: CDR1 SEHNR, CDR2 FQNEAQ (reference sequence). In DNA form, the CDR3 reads TGTGCCAGCAGCTTATGGGAGGGGGGGACCTACGAGCAGTACTTC. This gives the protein CASSLWEGGTYEQYF.

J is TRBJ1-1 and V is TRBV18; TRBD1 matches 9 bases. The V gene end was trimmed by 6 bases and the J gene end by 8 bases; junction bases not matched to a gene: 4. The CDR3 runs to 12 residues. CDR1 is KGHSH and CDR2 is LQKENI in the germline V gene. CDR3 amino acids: CASSLDRGEAFF. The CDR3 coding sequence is TGTGCCAGCTCGTTGGACAGGGGAGAAGCTTTCTTT.

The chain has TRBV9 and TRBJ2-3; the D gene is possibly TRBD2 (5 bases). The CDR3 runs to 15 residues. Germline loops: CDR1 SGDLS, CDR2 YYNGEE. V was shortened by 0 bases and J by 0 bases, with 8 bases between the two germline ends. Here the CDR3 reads CASSVEGASTDTQYF. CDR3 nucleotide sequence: TGTGCCAGCAGCGTAGAGGGAGCTAGCACAGATACGCAGTATTTT. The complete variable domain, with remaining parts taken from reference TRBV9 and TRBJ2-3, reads DSGVTQTPKHLITATGQRVTLRCSPRSGDLSVYWYQQSLDQGLQFLIQYYNGEERAKGNILERFSAQQFPDLHSELNLSSLELGDSALYFCASSVEGASTDTQYFGPGTRLTVL.

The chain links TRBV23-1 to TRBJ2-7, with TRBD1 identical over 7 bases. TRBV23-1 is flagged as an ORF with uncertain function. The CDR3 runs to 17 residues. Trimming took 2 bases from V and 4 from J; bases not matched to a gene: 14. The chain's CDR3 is CASSQKSGQYKKYEQYF. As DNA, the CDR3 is TGCGCCAGCAGTCAAAAATCGGGACAGTACAAGAAATACGAGCAGTACTTC.

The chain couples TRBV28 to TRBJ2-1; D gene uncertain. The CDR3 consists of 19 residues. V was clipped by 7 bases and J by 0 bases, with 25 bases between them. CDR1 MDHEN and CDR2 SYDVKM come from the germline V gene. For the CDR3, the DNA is TGTGCCAGCAATCTCCTTCCCCTAACCGGTATCCGCTCCTACAATGAGCAGTTCTTC. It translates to CASNLLPLTGIRSYNEQFF.

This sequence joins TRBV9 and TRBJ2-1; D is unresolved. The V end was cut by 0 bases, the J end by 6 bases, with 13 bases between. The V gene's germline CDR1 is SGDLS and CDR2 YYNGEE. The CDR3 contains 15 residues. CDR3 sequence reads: CASSVAQAFPNEQFF. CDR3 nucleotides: TGTGCCAGCAGCGTAGCCCAAGCATTCCCCAATGAGCAGTTCTTC.

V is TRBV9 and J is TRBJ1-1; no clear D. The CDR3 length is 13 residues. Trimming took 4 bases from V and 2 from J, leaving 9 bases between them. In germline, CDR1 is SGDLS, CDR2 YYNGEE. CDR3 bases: TGTGCCAGCAGCTCCCGCAGTAACACTGAAGCTTTCTTT. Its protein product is CASSSRSNTEAFF.

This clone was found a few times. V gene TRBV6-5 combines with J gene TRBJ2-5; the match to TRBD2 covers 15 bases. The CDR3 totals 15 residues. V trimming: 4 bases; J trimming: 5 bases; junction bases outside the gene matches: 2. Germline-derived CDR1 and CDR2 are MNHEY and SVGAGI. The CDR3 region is CASSSGTSGRETQYF. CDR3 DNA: TGTGCCAGCAGTTCCGGGACTAGCGGGAGGGAGACCCAGTACTTC.

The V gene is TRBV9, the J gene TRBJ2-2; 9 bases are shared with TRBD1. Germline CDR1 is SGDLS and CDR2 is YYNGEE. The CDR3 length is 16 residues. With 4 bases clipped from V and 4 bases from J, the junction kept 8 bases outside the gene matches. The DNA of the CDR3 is TGTGCCAGCAGCATACAGGGGGCGGTTAGCACCGGGGAGCTGTTTTTT. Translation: CASSIQGAVSTGELFF.

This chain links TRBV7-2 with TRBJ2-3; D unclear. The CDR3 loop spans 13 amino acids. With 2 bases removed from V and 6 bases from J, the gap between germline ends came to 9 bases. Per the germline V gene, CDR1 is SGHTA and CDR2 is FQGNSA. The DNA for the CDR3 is TGTGCCAGCAGCTTACCTAGAGCGGATACGCAGTATTTT. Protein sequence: CASSLPRADTQYF.

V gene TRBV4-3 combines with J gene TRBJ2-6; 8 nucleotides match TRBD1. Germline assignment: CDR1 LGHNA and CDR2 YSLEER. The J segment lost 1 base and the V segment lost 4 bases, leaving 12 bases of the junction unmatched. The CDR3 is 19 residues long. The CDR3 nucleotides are TGCGCCAGCAGCCCAGGGGCTGGGACAGGACCATCTGGGGCCAACGTCCTGACTTTC. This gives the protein CASSPGAGTGPSGANVLTF.

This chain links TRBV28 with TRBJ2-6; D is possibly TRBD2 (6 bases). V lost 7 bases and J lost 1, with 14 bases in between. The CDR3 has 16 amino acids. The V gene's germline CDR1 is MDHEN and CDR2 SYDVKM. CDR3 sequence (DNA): TGTGCCAGCACAGCGGGTAGAGCTTCTGGGGCCAACGTCCTGACTTTC. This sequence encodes CASTAGRASGANVLTF.

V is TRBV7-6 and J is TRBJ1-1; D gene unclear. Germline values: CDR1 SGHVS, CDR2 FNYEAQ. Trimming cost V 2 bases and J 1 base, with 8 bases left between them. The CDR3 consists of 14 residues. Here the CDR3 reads CASSLRQENTEAFF. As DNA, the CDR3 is TGTGCCAGCAGCTTAAGGCAGGAGAACACTGAAGCTTTCTTT.

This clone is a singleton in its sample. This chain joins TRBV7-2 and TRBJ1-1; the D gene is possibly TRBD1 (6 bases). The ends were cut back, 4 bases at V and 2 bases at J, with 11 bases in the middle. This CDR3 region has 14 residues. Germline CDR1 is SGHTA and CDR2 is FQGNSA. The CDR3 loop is CASSSSQGNTEAFF. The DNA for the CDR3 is TGTGCCAGCAGCTCATCACAGGGAAACACTGAAGCTTTCTTT.

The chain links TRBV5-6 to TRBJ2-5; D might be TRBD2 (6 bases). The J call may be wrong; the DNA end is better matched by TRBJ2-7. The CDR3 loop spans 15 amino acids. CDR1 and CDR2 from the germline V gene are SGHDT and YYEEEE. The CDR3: CASKLRAGRIDEQYF. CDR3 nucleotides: TGTGCCAGCAAACTTCGAGCAGGGAGGATCGACGAGCAGTACTTC.

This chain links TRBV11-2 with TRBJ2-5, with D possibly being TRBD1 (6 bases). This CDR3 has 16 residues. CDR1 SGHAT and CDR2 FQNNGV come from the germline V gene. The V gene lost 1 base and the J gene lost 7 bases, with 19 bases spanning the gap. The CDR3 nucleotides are TGTGCCAGCAGCTTAGGGCCGCAGGGGCCGAGGGCGACCCAGTACTTC. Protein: CASSLGPQGPRATQYF.

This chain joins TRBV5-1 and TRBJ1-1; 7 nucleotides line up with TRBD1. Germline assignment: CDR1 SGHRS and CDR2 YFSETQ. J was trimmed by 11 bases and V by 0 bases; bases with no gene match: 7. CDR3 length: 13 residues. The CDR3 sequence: CASSLEVRGRAFF. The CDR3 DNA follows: TGCGCCAGCAGCTTGGAGGTCAGGGGGAGGGCTTTCTTT.

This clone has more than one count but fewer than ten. The CDR3 is CAISDRSTNEKLFF. The CDR3 DNA reads TGTGCCATCAGTGACAGATCAACTAATGAAAAACTGTTTTTT. The chain is built from TRBV10-3 and TRBJ1-4; D ambiguous. CDR3 size: 14 residues. Trimming took off 3 bases at V and 0 bases at J, with 5 bases between the two ends. Looked up from germline, CDR1 is ENHRY and CDR2 is SYGVKD.

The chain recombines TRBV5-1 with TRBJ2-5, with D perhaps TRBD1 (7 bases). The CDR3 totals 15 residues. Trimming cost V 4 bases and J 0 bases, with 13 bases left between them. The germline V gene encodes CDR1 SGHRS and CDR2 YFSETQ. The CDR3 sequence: CASSATRGDQETQYF. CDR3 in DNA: TGCGCCAGCAGCGCTACCAGGGGGGACCAAGAGACCCAGTACTTC. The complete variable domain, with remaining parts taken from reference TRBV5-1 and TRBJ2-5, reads KAGVTQTPRYLIKTRGQQVTLSCSPISGHRSVSWYQQTPGQGLQFLFEYFSETQRNKGNFPGRFSGRQFSNSRSEMNVSTLELGDSALYLCASSATRGDQETQYFGPGTRLLVL.